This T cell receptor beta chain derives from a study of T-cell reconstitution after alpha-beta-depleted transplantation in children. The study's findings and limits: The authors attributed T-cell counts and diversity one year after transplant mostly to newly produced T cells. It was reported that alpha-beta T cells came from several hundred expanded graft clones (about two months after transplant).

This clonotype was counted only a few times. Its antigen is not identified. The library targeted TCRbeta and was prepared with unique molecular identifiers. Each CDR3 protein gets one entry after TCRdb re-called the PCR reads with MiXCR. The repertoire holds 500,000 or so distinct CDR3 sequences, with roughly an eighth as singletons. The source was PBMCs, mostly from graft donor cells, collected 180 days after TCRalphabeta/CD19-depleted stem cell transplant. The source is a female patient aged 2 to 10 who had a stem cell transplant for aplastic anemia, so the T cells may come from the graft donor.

The CDR3 bases are TGTGCCACCAGCAGAGATACGGGGAATGAGCAGTTCTTC. Protein: CATSRDTGNEQFF. V gene TRBV15 combines with J gene TRBJ2-1, with D perhaps matching TRBD2 (5 bases). This CDR3 spans 13 amino acids. The V and J ends lost 0 bases and 7 bases respectively, with 7 bases between them. The germline V gene encodes CDR1 LNHNV and CDR2 YYDKDF (reference sequence).